This T cell receptor (beta chain) is drawn from a study of blood T cell repertoires in COVID-19. Trimming removed 3 bases from V and 15 bases from J, with 14 bases in between. The V gene's germline CDR1 is SNHLY and CDR2 FYNNEI. The CDR3 runs 12 residues. Researchers sorted participants into cohorts using their self-reported clinical history. Produced via immunoSEQ multiplex PCR; TCRdb's table is partial and in-frame only. The sample includes about 300,000 clones, about nine tenths seen only once; the top ten take roughly 2.9%. This chain uses TRBV2 with TRBJ1-4, with D perhaps TRBD1 (6 bases). The sample comprised PBMCs or T cells enriched from blood (not recorded which). The TCR was taken from a woman between 45 and 60 years old who had been exposed to COVID-19. CDR3 bases: TGTGCCAGCAGTGAGAGGGGGGGAACGTTGTTTTTT. This translates into CASSERGGTLFF.